The clone carrying this T cell receptor beta chain was picked up many times. Its antigen is still unknown. The germline V and J ends were trimmed by 5 bases and 0 bases, with 15 bases remaining between them. Germline V gene lookup returns CDR1 SEHNR and CDR2 FQNEAQ (reference sequence). The CDR3 has 16 amino acids. This record comes from a study of spatial heterogeneity in lung cancer. Study overall: In tumor regions, TCR transcript counts tracked strongly with a T cell module score from matched bulk RNA-seq.

Study observations and caveats: For expanded intratumoral alpha and beta TCRs, counts tracked tumor mutation counts.

Time point reported: sample taken at primary tumor resection. The donors, 60 to 80 patients with untreated early-stage non-small cell lung cancer, provided the samples. The sequenced material consisted of unsorted whole RNA from tumor, nontumor lung or frozen PBMC. Individual TCR cDNA molecules each bore their own unique molecular identifier. From the 5' RACE reads, TCRdb called clonotypes with MiXCR, one entry per CDR3 protein. The table has around 100,000 distinct CDR3 sequences, 3.5% to 5% seen once. This rearrangement joins TRBV7-9 to TRBJ2-3, with unresolved D. The sample in question was lung tumor tissue, obtained at surgery. The origin of this receptor is a male donor with early-stage non-small cell lung cancer. The CDR3 reads CASSHRTDSSTDTQYF. DNA for the CDR3: TGTGCCAGCAGCCATCGAACAGATTCTAGCACAGATACGCAGTATTTT.